This T cell receptor (beta chain) was profiled in a study of T-cell memory formation after mild COVID-19. Comment on this clonotype: Its antigen is unknown.

TCRdb used MiXCR to reprocess the 5' RACE reads, holding one entry per CDR3 protein. The sample lists 250,000 to 350,000 distinct CDR3 sequences; 13% to 15% were seen once. V lost 2 bases to trimming and J lost 0 bases, with 15 bases between them. The germline gives CDR1 SGHVS, CDR2 FNYEAQ. This CDR3 spans 17 amino acids. Overall study results and limits: Confirmation of SARS-CoV-2 specificity was lacking for second-wave clones peaking day 37. Clones shrinking between day 15 and 85 showed a balanced CD4/CD8 split, and those that grew later tilted toward CD4+.

J is TRBJ2-3 and V is TRBV7-6, with D tentatively TRBD1 (6 bases). This TCR was recovered from a man aged 18 to 30 who had mild COVID-19 (a few samples of this study predate the infection). Cell type and time point are not known. The sample taken for sequencing was PBMCs or a T cell subset sorted from them (not recorded which). CDR3 nucleotide sequence: TGTGCCAGCAGCTTAAACTTCAGGGGAACAAGCACAGATACGCAGTATTTT. Protein product: CASSLNFRGTSTDTQYF.